This TCR beta chain is from a study of T cells in Graves' hyperthyroidism and ophthalmopathy. Study-wide results and caveats: Within blood appeared most thyroid clonotypes that had expanded above 0.001.

Concerning this clonotype itself: Its cognate antigen is unknown. A much more abundant neighbour one base away suggests this may be a read error.

J gave up 5 bases and V 4 bases, and 7 bases lay outside the gene matches. From germline, CDR1 is SGDLS and CDR2 YYNGEE. There are 14 residues in the CDR3. The investigators amplified TCR beta CDR3 regions from RNA transcripts. TCR CDR3 regions were first amplified by RT-PCR with HTBI primers. TCRdb processed the multiplex PCR reads anew with MiXCR; each CDR3 protein has one entry. The profile shows around 500,000 distinct CDR3 sequences, approximately 15% of them singletons. What was sequenced was blood. The chain is built from TRBV9 and TRBJ2-3, with 7 bases that match TRBD2. The TCR originated in a woman younger than 35 with Graves' hyperthyroidism. DNA for the CDR3: TGTGCCAGCAGCCCCGCGGGGGAATTAGATACGCAGTATTTT. It specifies CASSPAGELDTQYF.